The rows below give T cell receptor beta chains drawn from one sample of a study of CD8 T cells in Susac syndrome. From the immunoSEQ multiplex PCR reads, TCRdb called clonotypes with MiXCR, one entry per CDR3 protein. Seen here are about 140,000 distinct CDR3 sequences, about 95% observed once, and the top ten hold 0.13% to 0.15%. Sequencing input: CD4+ T cells from PBMCs. These receptors all come from a human donor with Susac syndrome. Both conserved end residues are part of each CDR3. D genes are given only for firm matches. Not every row has a clone size; where given, it reads once, few, many or a size class.

TRBJ2-7 | TRBD2 | 14 | once | TRBV2 | CASRFQGTTYEQYF | TGTGCCAGCAGATTTCAAGGGACTACCTACGAGCAGTACTTC
TRBJ2-7 | NA | 13 | NA | TRBV20-1 | CSALRVAAYEQYF | TGCAGTGCTCTAAGGGTAGCGGCCTACGAGCAGTACTTC
TRBJ1-1 | NA | 12 | NA | TRBV28 | CASQMGGFEAFF | TGTGCCAGCCAAATGGGGGGATTCGAAGCTTTCTTT
TRBJ2-7 | TRBD1 | 16 | NA | TRBV12-5 | CASGPGPGQGSYEQYF | TGTGCTAGTGGTCCCGGCCCCGGACAGGGTAGCTACGAGCAGTACTTC
TRBJ1-2 | NA | 14 | NA | TRBV23-1 | CASSPKGQNYGYTF | TGCGCCAGCAGTCCCAAGGGGCAGAACTATGGCTACACCTTC
TRBJ2-7 | TRBD1 | 16 | NA | TRBV5-1 | CASSLGVGTGSKEQYF | TGCGCCAGCAGCTTGGGTGTCGGGACAGGGTCAAAGGAGCAGTACTTC
TRBJ2-5 | NA | 13 | NA | TRBV20-1 | CSAPWGAEETQYF | TGCAGTGCCCCTTGGGGAGCCGAAGAGACCCAGTACTTC
TRBJ1-3 | TRBD1 | 15 | once | TRBV12-3/TRBV12-4 | CASSLARTGGSTIYF | TGTGCCAGCAGTCTCGCCCGGACAGGGGGTTCCACCATATATTTT
TRBJ2-1 | NA | 17 | NA | TRBV7-9 | CASSLFRWEKKGNEQFF | TGTGCCAGCAGCTTATTTCGATGGGAGAAAAAGGGTAATGAGCAGTTCTTC
TRBJ2-2 | NA | 17 | NA | TRBV6-5 | CASSYYLTGGHTGELFF | TGTGCCAGCAGTTACTATCTCACGGGGGGCCACACCGGGGAGCTGTTTTTT
TRBJ1-5 | NA | 14 | once | TRBV9 | CASSVDTGGSTQHF | TGTGCCAGCAGCGTAGATACAGGAGGTTCAACCCAGCATTTT
TRBJ2-1 | NA | 14 | NA | TRBV9 | CASSRSQGIDEQFF | TGTGCCAGCAGCCGGAGTCAGGGGATCGATGAGCAGTTCTTC
TRBJ1-5 | TRBD1 | 18 | NA | TRBV28 | CASSLCAAGTGCMWPQHF | TGTGCCAGCAGTTTATGCGCAGCCGGGACAGGGTGCATGTGGCCCCAGCATTTT
TRBJ2-7 | TRBD2 | 15 | NA | TRBV2 | CASSLGTGGPYEQYF | TGTGCCAGCAGTCTCGGGACGGGGGGACCCTACGAGCAGTACTTC
TRBJ1-2 | NA | 16 | NA | TRBV15 | CATSRSFRGDNYGYTF | TGTGCCACCAGCAGGTCGTTTAGAGGGGATAACTATGGCTACACCTTC
TRBJ1-2 | TRBD1 | 14 | NA | TRBV2 | CASRPSGGARGYTF | TGTGCCAGCAGGCCCTCAGGGGGGGCGCGTGGCTACACCTTC
TRBJ2-7 | NA | 12 | NA | TRBV29-1 | CSVAQGMHEQYF | TGCAGCGTTGCTCAGGGTATGCACGAGCAGTACTTC
TRBJ2-7 | NA | 12 | NA | TRBV20-1 | CSANSGSYEQYF | TGCAGTGCCAACAGCGGGTCCTACGAGCAGTACTTC
TRBJ1-1 | NA | 13 | NA | TRBV12-3/TRBV12-4 | CASSLRVNTEAFF | TGTGCCAGCAGTTTGCGCGTGAACACTGAAGCTTTCTTT
TRBJ1-6 | NA | 13 | NA | TRBV20-1 | CSAKVRGGSPLHF | TGCAGTGCTAAGGTTAGGGGGGGATCACCCCTCCACTTT
TRBJ1-5 | TRBD1 | 14 | NA | TRBV25-1 | CASSAGTGGQPQHF | TGTGCCAGCAGTGCTGGGACAGGGGGTCAGCCCCAGCATTTT
TRBJ2-5 | TRBD2 | 15 | NA | TRBV7-2 | CASSSTSGGRETQYF | TGTGCCAGCAGCTCGACTAGCGGGGGTCGAGAGACCCAGTACTTC
TRBJ1-1 | NA | 13 | NA | TRBV20-1 | CSARDGRKFEAFF | TGCAGTGCTAGAGATGGCAGGAAATTTGAAGCTTTCTTT
TRBJ2-5 | TRBD2 | 13 | once | TRBV5-1 | CASSSSGEETQYF | TGCGCCAGCAGCTCTAGCGGGGAAGAGACCCAGTACTTC
TRBJ2-1 | NA | 13 | once | TRBV20-1 | CSARVGWGQRRFF | TGCAGTGCTAGAGTGGGGTGGGGACAACGGCGGTTCTTC
TRBJ1-3 | TRBD1 | 17 | NA | TRBV4-1 | CASSQRAGTGRGNTIYF | TGCGCCAGCAGCCAGCGGGCAGGGACAGGGAGGGGAAACACCATATATTTT
TRBJ2-1 | TRBD1 | 17 | NA | TRBV7-8 | CASSRDGTGDLYNEQFF | TGTGCCAGCAGCCGGGACGGGACAGGGGACCTCTACAATGAGCAGTTCTTC
TRBJ2-3 | TRBD1 | 14 | NA | TRBV7-9 | CASSRDRGGDTQYF | TGTGCCAGCAGCCGGGACAGGGGAGGAGATACGCAGTATTTT
TRBJ2-2 | NA | 13 | NA | TRBV7-2 | CASSLMEFGELFF | TGTGCCAGCAGCTTAATGGAATTCGGGGAGCTGTTTTTT
TRBJ2-3 | TRBD2 | 16 | NA | TRBV29-1 | CSVDMPGLATSDTQYF | TGCAGCGTCGATATGCCGGGACTAGCGACATCAGATACGCAGTATTTT
TRBJ1-1 | NA | 13 | NA | TRBV29-1 | CSSHRTSDTEAFF | TGCAGCAGTCATAGGACAAGCGACACTGAAGCTTTCTTT
TRBJ1-1 | NA | 14 | NA | TRBV5-1 | CASRRDHGSTEAFF | TGCGCCAGCAGACGGGACCACGGGTCCACTGAAGCTTTCTTT
TRBJ1-4 | TRBD1 | 14 | NA | TRBV28 | CASSRTGPNEKLFF | TGTGCCAGCAGCCGGACAGGGCCTAATGAAAAACTGTTTTTT
TRBJ1-1 | NA | 13 | NA | TRBV5-4 | CASSPAPNTEAFF | TGTGCCAGCAGCCCGGCACCGAACACTGAAGCTTTCTTT
TRBJ1-4 | NA | 14 | NA | TRBV15 | CATSHPGKNEKLFF | TGTGCCACCAGCCACCCAGGGAAGAATGAAAAACTGTTTTTT
TRBJ1-5 | TRBD1 | 16 | NA | TRBV20-1 | CSAIALGTDSNQPQHF | TGCAGTGCCATCGCCCTGGGGACAGATAGCAATCAGCCCCAGCATTTT
TRBJ1-2 | NA | 13 | NA | TRBV2 | CASSERGGYGYTF | TGTGCCAGCAGTGAAAGGGGAGGGTATGGCTACACCTTC
TRBJ2-1 | NA | 12 | NA | TRBV11-2 | CASSLLGIEQFF | TGTGCCAGCAGCTTACTGGGAATTGAGCAGTTCTTC
TRBJ2-4 | TRBD1 | 14 | NA | TRBV12-3/TRBV12-4 | CASSSDRVGDIQYF | TGTGCCAGCAGTTCTGACAGGGTAGGAGACATTCAGTACTTC
TRBJ1-2 | NA | 15 | NA | TRBV20-1 | CSARDFRVGNYGYTF | TGCAGTGCTAGAGATTTTCGAGTCGGTAACTATGGCTACACCTTC
TRBJ1-6 | TRBD1 | 15 | once | TRBV27 | CASSLQGAYNSPLHF | TGTGCCAGCAGTTTGCAGGGGGCTTATAATTCACCCCTCCACTTT
TRBJ1-5 | NA | 15 | NA | TRBV20-1 | CSASSGTFSNQPQHF | TGCAGTGCTAGTTCCGGGACATTTAGCAATCAGCCCCAGCATTTT
TRBJ1-1 | NA | 14 | NA | TRBV18 | CASSPPGPNTEAFF | TGTGCCAGCTCACCACCCGGCCCGAACACTGAAGCTTTCTTT
TRBJ2-2 | TRBD1 | 15 | NA | TRBV5-1 | CASSLQGADTGELFF | TGCGCCAGCAGCTTACAGGGGGCCGACACCGGGGAGCTGTTTTTT